Listed here are 24 T cell receptor beta chains from one sample, sequenced in a study of post-analysis software for immune sequencing data. TCR beta cDNA libraries included unique molecular identifiers. TCRdb passed the PCR reads through MiXCR, listing each CDR3 protein once. The profile shows 160,000 or so distinct CDR3 sequences, about 36% of them singletons. The sequencing used blood, collected after autologous hematopoietic stem cell transplantation. All receptors come from a girl between 10 and 17 years old with multiple sclerosis.

This clonotype was detected many times. J is TRBJ2-7 and V is TRBV29-1, with 10 bases matching TRBD2. The CDR3 has 14 residues. Trimming at V came to 5 bases and at J to 2 bases, leaving 6 bases not matched to a gene. Germline values: CDR1 SQVTM, CDR2 ANQGSEA. In DNA form, the CDR3 reads TGCAGCGTTATAAGCGGGAGGGCGACCTACGAGCAGTACTTC. Residues: CSVISGRATYEQYF.

This clonotype has ten or more counts. The chain uses TRBV5-1 and TRBJ2-7, with 11 bases matching TRBD1. With 4 bases clipped from V and 4 bases from J, the junction kept 4 bases outside the gene matches. The germline V gene encodes CDR1 SGHRS and CDR2 YFSETQ. CDR3 length: 14 amino acids. CDR3 nucleotides: TGCGCCAGCAGCCCGGACAGGGGGCCGTACGAGCAGTACTTC. This gives the protein CASSPDRGPYEQYF.

This clonotype appeared a few times. J is TRBJ1-1 and V is TRBV9; TRBD1 matches 12 bases. Germline CDR1 and CDR2: SGDLS and YYNGEE. This CDR3 is built from 15 residues. J lost 6 bases, V lost 4 bases, and 7 bases had no gene match. The CDR3 region is CASSPRDRGRPEAFF. As DNA, the CDR3 is TGTGCCAGCAGCCCCCGGGACAGGGGGCGGCCTGAAGCTTTCTTT.

This clonotype was seen only a few times. The chain employs TRBV7-6 and TRBJ2-7, with 9 bases aligning to TRBD2. J gave up 2 bases and V 4 bases, and 3 bases lay outside the gene matches. The CDR3 spans 14 residues. Germline values: CDR1 SGHVS, CDR2 FNYEAQ. CDR3 in amino acids: CASSSGLATYEQYF. CDR3 coding DNA: TGTGCCAGCAGCTCCGGACTAGCGACCTACGAGCAGTACTTC. Complete variable domain (other parts from reference TRBV7-6 and TRBJ2-7): GAGVSQSPRYKVTKRGQDVALRCDPISGHVSLYWYRQALGQGPEFLTYFNYEAQQDKSGLPNDRFSAERPEGSISTLTIQRTEQRDSAMYRCASSSGLATYEQYFGPGTRLTVT.

J is TRBJ2-1 and V is TRBV28; 14 bases line up with TRBD2. Germline V gene sequence: CDR1 MDHEN, CDR2 SYDVKM. Trimming took 2 bases from V and 2 from J; bases not matched to a gene: 11. This CDR3 region has 20 residues. The CDR3 loop reads CASSLPSPPGLAGAYNEQFF. The CDR3 bases are TGTGCCAGCAGTTTACCCTCACCACCGGGACTAGCGGGAGCCTACAATGAGCAGTTCTTC.

This chain connects TRBV29-1 to TRBJ2-2, with TRBD2 matching over 11 bases. This CDR3 spans 15 amino acids. The J segment lost 5 bases and the V segment lost 3 bases, leaving 5 bases of the junction unmatched. The germline gives CDR1 SQVTM, CDR2 ANQGSEA. The CDR3 here is CSVDTSGSQTGELFF. CDR3 DNA: TGCAGCGTTGATACTAGCGGGAGTCAAACCGGGGAGCTGTTTTTT.

In its sample, this clonotype was seen a few times. The V gene is TRBV20-1, the J gene TRBJ2-5; D perhaps matches TRBD2 (5 bases). This CDR3 comprises 17 residues. V was pared by 5 bases and J by 1 base, with 23 bases between. Germline V gene sequence: CDR1 DFQATT, CDR2 SNEGSKA (reference sequence). CDR3 in amino acids: CSAPKPGLPLFQETQYF. CDR3 sequence (DNA): TGCAGTGCTCCTAAACCCGGACTCCCCCTCTTCCAAGAGACCCAGTACTTC.

V is TRBV4-2 and J is TRBJ1-6; no definite D call. CDR3 length: 14 amino acids. The germline V gene encodes CDR1 LGHNA and CDR2 YNFKEQ. Deletions cut 0 bases from V and 9 bases from J, with 9 bases between. Here the CDR3 DNA reads TGTGCCAGCAGCCAAGATAGTGAGGTTTCACCCCTCCACTTT. Its translation: CASSQDSEVSPLHF.

This chain connects TRBV6-2 or TRBV6-3 to TRBJ2-7; possibly TRBD2 for D (6 bases). Deletions cut 7 bases from V and 0 bases from J, with 19 bases between. The CDR3 runs to 16 residues. Germline CDR1 is MNHEY and CDR2 is SVGEGT. For the CDR3, the DNA is TGTGCCAGCACCTCGGGACTGGGCGGGGCCTCCTACGAGCAGTACTTC. This gives the protein CASTSGLGGASYEQYF.

This clonotype has just a few counts. The CDR3 coding sequence is TGCGCCAGCAGCTTGGCCACAGGGACCTACGAGCAGTACTTC. The encoded protein is CASSLATGTYEQYF. This rearrangement joins TRBV5-1 to TRBJ2-7, with a possible D match to TRBD1 (6 bases). The CDR3 is 14 amino acids. Trimming took off 0 bases at V and 2 bases at J, with 9 bases between the two ends. Germline loops: CDR1 SGHRS, CDR2 YFSETQ.

The chain is built from TRBV29-1 and TRBJ1-2; D uncertain. Trimming cost V 6 bases and J 4 bases, with 15 bases left between them. Germline lookup yields CDR1 SQVTM and CDR2 ANQGSEA. This CDR3 is 13 amino acids long. CDR3 in amino acids: CSVRPQSTYGYTF. CDR3 nucleotide sequence: TGCAGCGTCCGGCCCCAATCGACCTATGGCTACACCTTC.

The J gene is TRBJ2-1, the V gene TRBV7-9, with D tentatively TRBD2 (5 bases). V gave up 0 bases and J gave up 9 bases, with 9 bases separating them. The length of the CDR3 is 13 residues. CDR1 SEHNR and CDR2 FQNEAQ come from the germline V gene (reference sequence). CDR3 coding DNA: TGTGCCAGCAGCTTAGCGGGAGCTCCTGAGCAGTTCTTC. Protein product: CASSLAGAPEQFF.

The chain links TRBV30 to TRBJ2-4, with TRBD1 matching over 9 bases. Germline CDR1 GTSNPN, CDR2 SVGIG (reference sequence). The V gene end was trimmed by 5 bases and the J gene end by 13 bases; junction bases not matched to a gene: 21. This CDR3 is built from 16 residues. The CDR3 spells CAWGEGRGQGLVEQYF. DNA of the CDR3: TGTGCCTGGGGAGAAGGAAGGGGACAGGGTCTAGTGGAGCAGTACTTC.

The gene calls are TRBV27 and TRBJ2-1; D remains unclear. V lost 2 bases and J lost 6, with 8 bases in between. Germline CDR1 MNHEY, CDR2 SMNVEV (reference sequence). The CDR3 length is 13 residues. CDR3 nucleotides: TGTGCCAGCAGTTTAGGTACTTTCAATGAGCAGTTCTTC. Residues: CASSLGTFNEQFF.

The chain combines TRBV5-1 with TRBJ2-7; D perhaps matches TRBD2 (6 bases). CDR1 is SGHRS, CDR2 YFSETQ, per germline. Trimming removed 3 bases from V and 0 bases from J, with 7 bases in between. The CDR3 spans 13 residues. CDR3 residues: CASSSGLSYEQYF. The CDR3 DNA sequence: TGCGCCAGCAGCTCGGGACTCTCCTACGAGCAGTACTTC.

The chain employs TRBV10-2 and TRBJ1-5, with D unclear. The CDR3 consists of 13 residues. V lost 4 bases, J lost 7 bases, and 11 bases lay in between. The germline V gene has CDR1 WSHSY and CDR2 SAAADI. CDR3 DNA sequence: TGCGCCAGCAGTGGGCAAGCACGCCAGCCCCAGCATTTT. Protein product: CASSGQARQPQHF.

This rearrangement joins TRBV20-1 to TRBJ2-1; no clear D. The V gene lost 5 bases and the J gene lost 7 bases, with 12 bases spanning the gap. The CDR3 is 12 amino acids. The germline V gene encodes CDR1 DFQATT and CDR2 SNEGSKA (reference sequence). This CDR3 is CSAPYGVNEQFF. DNA of the CDR3: TGCAGTGCTCCCTATGGGGTAAATGAGCAGTTCTTC.

There are a few counts of this clonotype. This may arise from a read error, as a much more abundant clone is one base away. The chain uses TRBV11-1 and TRBJ2-7, with 11 bases aligning to TRBD2. Germline values: CDR1 SGHAT, CDR2 FQDESV (reference sequence). This CDR3 has 16 residues. The V segment lost 5 bases and the J segment 7 bases; nucleotides outside the gene matches: 13. Here the CDR3 reads CASSQPGTSGVNEQYF. For the CDR3, the DNA is TGTGCCAGCAGCCAACCCGGGACTAGCGGAGTCAATGAGCAGTACTTC.

This clonotype is deemed medium-sized. The V gene is TRBV4-3, the J gene TRBJ2-1, with D perhaps matching TRBD1 (6 bases). Germline V gene lookup returns CDR1 LGHNA and CDR2 YSLEER. CDR3 length equals 16 residues. The V and J ends lost 0 bases and 9 bases respectively, with 18 bases between them. The CDR3 loop reads CASSQDPWAGEGEQFF. The CDR3 DNA follows: TGCGCCAGCAGCCAAGATCCTTGGGCAGGGGAAGGTGAGCAGTTCTTC.

This clonotype was seen a handful of times. The chain carries TRBV6-1 and TRBJ1-6, with 7 bases matching TRBD1. Trimming at V came to 4 bases and at J to 6 bases, leaving 9 bases not matched to a gene. Germline V CDR1 and CDR2: MNHNS, SASEGT. The length of the CDR3 is 16 residues. The DNA of the CDR3 is TGTGCCAGCAGTGGGGGATCTGGGACAGCTAATTCACCCCTCCACTTT. This codes for CASSGGSGTANSPLHF.

The chain has TRBV2 and TRBJ2-5, with unresolved D. CDR1 is SNHLY and CDR2 is FYNNEI in the germline V gene. Trimming stripped 4 bases from V and 2 bases from J, with 8 bases between. The CDR3 sequence is 13 residues long. The chain's CDR3 is CASSVWPQETQYF. For the CDR3, the DNA is TGTGCCAGCAGTGTGTGGCCGCAAGAGACCCAGTACTTC.

This clonotype was counted only a few times. V is TRBV28 and J is TRBJ1-2, with no clear D. Deletions cut 4 bases from V and 0 bases from J, with 6 bases between. The CDR3 has 13 amino acids. Germline V lookup: CDR1 MDHEN, CDR2 SYDVKM. The CDR3 loop reads CASSWGSNYGYTF. CDR3 nucleotides: TGTGCCAGCAGTTGGGGTTCTAACTATGGCTACACCTTC.

V gene TRBV7-2 combines with J gene TRBJ2-7; the D is unclear. CDR3 length: 11 amino acids. Per germline, CDR1 SGHTA and CDR2 FQGNSA. V lost 8 bases to trimming and J lost 5 bases, with 10 bases between them. In DNA form, the CDR3 reads TGTGCCAGCGGCCCACTCAACGAGCAGTACTTC. As protein: CASGPLNEQYF.

This clonotype was counted at least ten times. The V gene is TRBV20-1, the J gene TRBJ2-3; D is unresolved. Per germline, CDR1 DFQATT and CDR2 SNEGSKA (reference sequence). CDR3 length equals 15 residues. The V end was cut by 0 bases, the J end by 0 bases, with 10 bases between. The CDR3 nucleotides read TGCAGTGCTAGAGATGGGCGCCCTAGCACAGATACGCAGTATTTT. Protein product: CSARDGRPSTDTQYF.